A single T cell receptor (beta chain) is shown here with its context. The antigen it recognizes is unknown. Per-nucleotide qualities are absent, and no much larger clonotype sits a single base away. The data derive from a study of human T cells and chemical hapten exposure (dated by TCRdb to 2020 to 2023). Regarding the complete study: Libraries were pooled for sequencing, and per-sample TCR yields varied mainly because of small differences in library volumes within the pool. In alopecia patients, the study followed how the peripheral blood TCR repertoire changed in vivo over primary and secondary sensitization to diphenylcyclopropenone (DPC), a hapten. From each blood RNA sample, both TCR alpha and TCR beta chains were sequenced.

The sample's time point label, in plain terms: healthy volunteer bleed at 6 weeks. Unfractionated whole blood was collected in Tempus Blood RNA tubes, and total RNA was extracted from that blood. About five healthy volunteers served as TCR sequencing controls and were bled at day 0, 2 weeks and 6 weeks. General study outcomes and caveats: DPC sensitization did not change the number of TCRs with a frequency above 1 in 1000, and there was no evidence of changes in global repertoire structure. Repeated subsampling changed both the strength of the expansion versus patch-test correlation and the threshold at which the correlation became significant.

Receptor libraries were prepared by RACE. Instrument on record: NextSeq 500. Library preparation attached unique molecular identifiers to individual cDNA molecules for quantitative, reproducible TCR counting. Concerning the study's data processing: The median number of TCRs per sample was 95,638, ranging from 23,224 to 690,600. The Decombinator software suite was used to annotate V, J and CDR3 in the TCR reads. For the PS versus PT1 abundance plots, all samples were subsampled to the same number of TCRs (28,000). Expanded TCRs were defined as absent before sensitization and observed at least eight times at the 2-week time point. The public reads were reprocessed in TCRdb via fastp at Q25 and MiXCR, keeping in-frame beta chains. Rows are unified per CDR3 protein, each entry keeping the most common DNA and genes. For this entry, the V and J calls and clone size follow TCRdb and not the study's own pipeline. This sample gives about 77,000 distinct CDR3 sequences in total; 8.6% of them show up just once. The ten most abundant clones make up about 1.5% of the sample.

The TCR was taken from a female donor in good health. Some clones in this sample may be carry-over from other donors' samples. Sequenced input: whole blood.

The nucleotide sequence is TGTGCCAGCAGTGACGGGGGGGCTGAGACCAAAAACATTCAGTACTTC. This gives the protein CASSDGGAETKNIQYF. Rearrangement joined TRBV6-2 or TRBV6-3 to TRBJ2-4, with TRBD2 identical over 8 junction bases. Its CDR3 holds 16 amino acids, cysteine through phenylalanine. The entry retains the CDR3 DNA only, 48 bases that are in frame from base 1. For CDR1 and CDR2, the germline V gene lists MNHEY and SVGEGT. V has 5 bases trimmed and J has 2 bases trimmed; junction bases matching no gene number 8.